This T cell receptor beta chain was retrieved from a study of T cell repertoires in cytomegalovirus infection. Study background: HLA-B-restricted CMV epitopes that are well studied, plus recently identified HLA-C-restricted ones, were used by the study. TCR beta signatures that were public indicated CMV infection and matching HLA type. Whole-study findings and limits: Identification of carriers of CMV plus the relevant HLA was achieved through cumulative public TCR beta family frequency. HLA-C-restricted TCR beta clonotypes specific for CMV led the ex vivo response.

This clonotype has a handful of counts. The antigen remains undetermined. In TCRdb, the reads were re-called with MiXCR into one record per CDR3 protein. The repertoire holds hundreds of thousands of distinct CDR3 sequences, with about 30% as singletons. Germline CDR1 and CDR2: SGHDN and FVKESK. CDR3 length equals 13 residues. Trimming took 4 bases from V and 9 from J, leaving 13 bases between them. The sample was cultured PBMCs, taken from culture after CMV antigen stimulation. The TCR was taken from a human donor in good health (CMV status not recorded). Some clones in this sample may be carry-over from other donors' samples. V gene TRBV14 combines with J gene TRBJ2-1; D not certain. CDR3: CASSRYRGGEQFF. In DNA form, the CDR3 reads TGTGCCAGCAGCCGTTATAGAGGCGGTGAGCAGTTCTTC.